These 32 T cell receptor beta chains were all obtained from the same sample, sequenced in a study of blood T cell repertoires in COVID-19 (dated by TCRdb to the early 2020s). The library was produced with the immunoSEQ multiplex PCR assay. The table was pulled from immuneACCESS by TCRdb, which kept in-frame rearrangements only. Such tables lose some clones; where checked, under half of the loss comes from unresolved V genes, and the rest has no known cause. The sample includes hundreds of thousands of clones, with almost 90% observed a single time. The ten biggest clones cover over 3.5% of the sample. Specimen: PBMCs or T cells enriched from blood (not recorded which). Receptor source: a woman younger than 35 with acute COVID-19.

This clone showed up just once. The rearrangement links TRBV7-3 to TRBJ1-2, with D perhaps TRBD1 (5 bases). This CDR3 is built from 14 residues. With 5 bases removed from V and 4 bases from J, the gap between germline ends came to 14 bases. Germline CDR1 and CDR2: SGHTA and FQGTGA. The CDR3 DNA reads TGTGCCAGCAGCGGTGGGACTGCTAGCTATGGCTACACCTTC. This gives the protein CASSGGTASYGYTF.

The chain carries TRBV7-9 and TRBJ2-1; possible D gene TRBD1, 6 bases. CDR1 and CDR2 from the germline V gene are SEHNR and FQNEAQ (reference sequence). The CDR3 is made up of 16 amino acids. V lost 7 bases and J lost 8, with 24 bases in between. Written as DNA, the CDR3 is TGTGCCAGCATCCAAGTCATATTCAGGGGCAGGGATGAGCAGTTCTTC. Amino acid sequence: CASIQVIFRGRDEQFF.

This chain connects TRBV5-1 to TRBJ2-5; TRBD1 agrees at 8 bases. Germline CDR1 is SGHRS and CDR2 is YFSETQ. With 4 bases clipped from V and 5 bases from J, the junction kept 10 bases outside the gene matches. This CDR3 is 15 amino acids long. CDR3 sequence: CASSPSDRERETQYF. In DNA form, the CDR3 reads TGCGCCAGCAGCCCCTCGGACAGGGAACGCGAGACCCAGTACTTC.

The rearrangement links TRBV12-3 or TRBV12-4 to TRBJ1-1; D gene uncertain. CDR3 size: 13 residues. V lost 6 bases and J 1 base, leaving 9 bases between the germline ends. CDR3 residues: CASSKLSNTEAFF. The CDR3 DNA sequence: TGTGCCAGCAGCAAACTTTCGAACACTGAAGCTTTCTTT.

This sequence joins TRBV3-1 (or the pseudogene TRBV3-2) and TRBJ1-2, with TRBD1 matching 10 bases. Germline V gene data show CDR1 as LGHDT and CDR2 as YNNKEL (reference sequence). The CDR3 contains 15 residues. V lost 4 bases, J lost 4 bases, and 6 bases stayed unmatched. The CDR3 loop is CASSRMGQGTYGYTF. The CDR3, as DNA: TGTGCCAGCAGCCGCATGGGACAGGGGACCTATGGCTACACCTTC.

V and J are TRBV5-1 and TRBJ1-3, with 8 bases aligning to TRBD1. This CDR3 has 15 residues. CDR1 is SGHRS and CDR2 is YFSETQ in the germline V gene. After removal of 4 bases from V and 2 bases from J, the junction contained 5 bases not matched to a gene. The CDR3 sequence: CASSQQGGTGNTIYF. For the CDR3, the DNA is TGCGCCAGCAGCCAACAGGGGGGGACTGGAAACACCATATATTTT.

This clone was counted a few times. The rearrangement joins TRBV10-3 to TRBJ1-5, with a tentative D call TRBD1 (5 bases). CDR1 ENHRY and CDR2 SYGVKD come from the germline V gene. Trimming cost V 4 bases and J 4 bases, with 11 bases left between them. The CDR3 length is 14 residues. The CDR3 DNA reads as TGTGCCATCAGTGCTAGCGAGGGGAATCAGCCCCAGCATTTT. Protein: CAISASEGNQPQHF.

The V and J genes are TRBV28 and TRBJ2-7; the D gene is possibly TRBD2 (5 bases). The CDR3 covers 14 residues. Deletions cut 7 bases from V and 0 bases from J, with 13 bases between. CDR1 is MDHEN and CDR2 is SYDVKM in the germline V gene. This CDR3 reads CASTTSGSSYEQYF. CDR3 coding DNA: TGTGCCAGCACCACTAGTGGGAGCTCCTACGAGCAGTACTTC.

This sequence joins TRBV5-1 and TRBJ2-7; 8 bases fit TRBD1. Germline CDR1 and CDR2: SGHRS and YFSETQ. J was trimmed by 0 bases and V by 4 bases; bases with no gene match: 6. The CDR3 is 15 residues long. CDR3 DNA sequence: TGCGCCAGCAGCGGACAGGGTTATAGCTCCTACGAGCAGTACTTC. This encodes CASSGQGYSSYEQYF.

The CDR3 sequence is CASSQGTLKRGELFF. The DNA of the CDR3 is TGCGCCAGCAGCCAAGGGACTCTTAAGCGAGGGGAGCTGTTTTTT. The rearrangement uses TRBV4-1 and TRBJ2-2; D perhaps matches TRBD2 (5 bases). CDR1 is MGHRA, CDR2 YSYEKL, per germline. The CDR3 runs 15 residues. Trimming pared 1 base from V and 8 bases from J, leaving 14 bases between.

The CDR3, as DNA: TGTGCCAGCAGCGACTCAAGGGGTGGGGCTTTCTTT. Amino acids: CASSDSRGGAFF. The chain joins TRBV28 to TRBJ1-1; D perhaps matches TRBD1 (5 bases). V lost 6 bases and J 11 bases, leaving 16 bases between the germline ends. This CDR3 has 12 amino acids. In germline, CDR1 is MDHEN, CDR2 SYDVKM.

This sequence joins TRBV7-9 and TRBJ2-1; 9 bases align to TRBD1. Germline CDR1 reads SEHNR; CDR2 reads FQNEAQ (reference sequence). Trimming took 5 bases from V and 4 from J; bases not matched to a gene: 9. This CDR3 has 16 amino acids. CDR3 amino acids: CASSRRDRDSYNEQFF. The CDR3 region has the DNA TGTGCCAGCAGCCGAAGGGACAGGGATTCTTACAATGAGCAGTTCTTC.

V gene TRBV9 combines with J gene TRBJ1-1; D is possibly TRBD1 (5 bases). In germline, CDR1 is SGDLS, CDR2 YYNGEE. The CDR3 consists of 14 residues. Trimming removed 0 bases from V and 3 bases from J, with 9 bases in between. The CDR3 bases are TGTGCCAGCAGCGTAGGCGGGGACTACACTGAAGCTTTCTTT. It specifies CASSVGGDYTEAFF.

The chain links TRBV29-1 to TRBJ2-7; no clear D gene. This CDR3 comprises 13 residues. Germline V gives CDR1 SQVTM, CDR2 ANQGSEA. V shed 6 bases and J shed 2 bases, with 14 bases lying between them. The CDR3 nucleotides are TGCAGCGTGAGACTCCTGCAAACCTACGAGCAGTACTTC. The encoded protein is CSVRLLQTYEQYF.

The chain uses TRBV4-1 and TRBJ2-7, with 7 bases lining up with TRBD2. There are 14 residues in the CDR3. The junction had 4 bases not matched to a gene; V was cut back by 1 base and J by 4 bases. Germline V gene lookup returns CDR1 MGHRA and CDR2 YSYEKL. The DNA of the CDR3 is TGCGCCAGCAGCCAAGTCCTAGCGGAGTACGAGCAGTACTTC. This encodes CASSQVLAEYEQYF.

This clone was seen only once. The CDR3: CASSPMGPRDDTQYF. DNA for the CDR3: TGTGCCAGCAGCCCGATGGGACCGCGGGACGATACGCAGTATTTT. This sequence joins TRBV28 and TRBJ2-3, with D possibly matching TRBD2 (6 bases). Germline values: CDR1 MDHEN, CDR2 SYDVKM. V was clipped by 6 bases and J by 6 bases, with 19 bases between them. The CDR3 is 15 amino acids.

This chain joins TRBV25-1 and TRBJ2-3, with a possible D match to TRBD2 (5 bases). This CDR3 spans 14 amino acids. CDR1 and CDR2 from the germline V gene are MGHDK and SYGVNS. V gave up 8 bases and J gave up 0 bases, with 12 bases separating them. The CDR3 is CASASGRSTDTQYF. The CDR3 nucleotides are TGTGCCAGCGCCAGCGGACGTAGCACAGATACGCAGTATTTT.

Only one count was recorded for this clone. This sequence joins TRBV19 and TRBJ1-1; no clear D gene. The CDR3 consists of 14 residues. The V end was cut by 6 bases, the J end by 0 bases, with 11 bases between. The V gene's germline CDR1 is LNHDA and CDR2 SQIVND (reference sequence). The CDR3 loop is CASRLGRVNTEAFF. As DNA, the CDR3 is TGTGCCAGTAGGCTCGGGCGGGTGAACACTGAAGCTTTCTTT.

The chain uses TRBV18 and TRBJ2-7; tentative D call: TRBD1 (5 bases). This CDR3 is built from 14 residues. Per germline, CDR1 KGHSH and CDR2 LQKENI. V was cut by 2 bases and J by 2 bases, with 10 bases left in between. CDR3 protein: CASSPGANTYEQYF. The CDR3, as DNA: TGTGCCAGCTCACCAGGGGCTAATACCTACGAGCAGTACTTC.

The DNA of the CDR3 is TGTGCCAGCAGTTCTCACAATGAGCAGTTCTTC. This translates into CASSSHNEQFF. This chain joins TRBV12-3 or TRBV12-4 and TRBJ2-1; no firm D call. The CDR3 totals 11 residues. Deletions cut 4 bases from V and 5 bases from J, with 3 bases between.

The rearrangement uses TRBV28 and TRBJ1-3, with D maybe TRBD1 (6 bases). The CDR3 contains 15 residues. CDR1 is MDHEN and CDR2 is SYDVKM in the germline V gene. V was pared by 4 bases and J by 0 bases, with 10 bases between. The CDR3 loop reads CASSSRGGSGNTIYF. The CDR3 coding sequence is TGTGCCAGCAGTTCGAGGGGGGGCTCTGGAAACACCATATATTTT. Complete variable domain (other parts from reference TRBV28 and TRBJ1-3): DVKVTQSSRYLVKRTGEKVFLECVQDMDHENMFWYRQDPGLGLRLIYFSYDVKMKEKGDIPEGYSVSREKKERFSLILESASTNQTSMYLCASSSRGGSGNTIYFGEGSWLTVV.

This chain links TRBV7-6 with TRBJ2-1, with 11 bases fitting TRBD2. The germline V gene has CDR1 SGHVS and CDR2 FNYEAQ. The CDR3 totals 21 residues. The ends lost 3 bases at V and 0 bases at J; junction bases unmatched: 16. The CDR3 bases are TGTGCCAGCAGCTTCTACCCGAAAACTAGCGGGAGACCCTACTCCTACAATGAGCAGTTCTTC. It codes for CASSFYPKTSGRPYSYNEQFF.

The chain carries TRBV11-2 and TRBJ1-4; possibly TRBD1 for D (5 bases). The length of the CDR3 is 15 residues. Germline V lookup: CDR1 SGHAT, CDR2 FQNNGV. Trimming cost V 2 bases and J 3 bases, with 10 bases left between them. The chain's CDR3 is CASSLYGGANEKLFF. The CDR3 DNA reads as TGTGCCAGCAGCTTATACGGGGGAGCTAATGAAAAACTGTTTTTT.

The chain joins TRBV30 to TRBJ1-5; D unresolved. This CDR3 spans 13 amino acids. Germline CDR1 is GTSNPN and CDR2 is SVGIG (reference sequence). The V and J ends lost 3 bases and 5 bases respectively, with 11 bases between them. The CDR3 region has the DNA TGTGCCTGGAGCTCGTTGAGCGATCAGCCCCAGCATTTT. This sequence encodes CAWSSLSDQPQHF.

V and J are TRBV7-9 and TRBJ1-3; D gene uncertain. V lost 5 bases and J lost 11, with 22 bases in between. Germline V lookup: CDR1 SEHNR, CDR2 FQNEAQ (reference sequence). CDR3 length: 15 residues. The CDR3 coding sequence is TGTGCCAGCAGCAACAGACGTAGAACAGCCGACGCCATATATTTT. Protein product: CASSNRRRTADAIYF.

The table lists this clone with a count of one. The chain carries TRBV7-9 and TRBJ1-3; D possibly corresponds to TRBD1 (6 bases). The CDR3 is 17 residues long. Germline assignment: CDR1 SEHNR and CDR2 FQNEAQ (reference sequence). V lost 5 bases and J lost 2, with 19 bases in between. The CDR3: CASSPSTGSMPGNTIYF. CDR3 nucleotide sequence: TGTGCCAGCAGCCCCTCCACAGGGTCGATGCCTGGAAACACCATATATTTT.

The J gene is TRBJ1-2, the V gene TRBV11-2, with D unclear. Germline CDR1 SGHAT, CDR2 FQNNGV. Trimming stripped 6 bases from V and 2 bases from J, with 16 bases between. The CDR3 covers 15 residues. CDR3 in amino acids: CASSSRHLKNYGYTF. CDR3 in DNA: TGTGCCAGCAGTTCCCGACATCTGAAGAACTATGGCTACACCTTC.

The chain recombines TRBV27 with TRBJ1-4, with D possibly matching TRBD1 (5 bases). From germline, CDR1 is MNHEY and CDR2 SMNVEV (reference sequence). The V and J ends lost 2 bases and 3 bases respectively, with 10 bases between them. The CDR3 loop spans 15 amino acids. This CDR3 is CASSLRGRSNEKLFF. Here the CDR3 DNA reads TGTGCCAGCAGTTTACGGGGGAGGTCTAATGAAAAACTGTTTTTT.

A single count supports this clone. The CDR3, as DNA: TGTGCCAGCAGCTCGGCGGGAGGGCCCGACAATGAGCAGTTCTTC. Its protein is CASSSAGGPDNEQFF. The V call is TRBV28, the J call TRBJ2-1; 9 bases match TRBD2. Per germline, CDR1 MDHEN and CDR2 SYDVKM. The ends lost 6 bases at V and 5 bases at J; junction bases unmatched: 8. The CDR3 has 15 amino acids.

The J gene is TRBJ2-7, the V gene TRBV28; 7 bases agree with TRBD1. With 2 bases clipped from V and 6 bases from J, the junction kept 7 bases outside the gene matches. Germline V gene data show CDR1 as MDHEN and CDR2 as SYDVKM. This CDR3 is built from 14 residues. The chain's CDR3 is CASSLGTASLEQYF. CDR3 in DNA: TGTGCCAGCAGTTTAGGGACAGCCTCTCTCGAGCAGTACTTC. Complete variable domain (other parts from reference TRBV28 and TRBJ2-7): DVKVTQSSRYLVKRTGEKVFLECVQDMDHENMFWYRQDPGLGLRLIYFSYDVKMKEKGDIPEGYSVSREKKERFSLILESASTNQTSMYLCASSLGTASLEQYFGPGTRLTVT.

V is TRBV18 and J is TRBJ2-1; a weak D match, TRBD2 (5 bases). In germline, CDR1 is KGHSH, CDR2 LQKENI. The CDR3 runs 15 residues. V was trimmed by 6 bases and J by 2 bases, leaving 14 bases between them. The CDR3 region has the DNA TGTGCCAGCTCGCTGGGAGCCGAAGCCTACAATGAGCAGTTCTTC. Translation gives CASSLGAEAYNEQFF.

This chain joins TRBV9 and TRBJ1-6, with a possible D match to TRBD1 (6 bases). CDR3 size: 13 residues. CDR1 and CDR2 from the germline V gene are SGDLS and YYNGEE. V was shortened by 4 bases and J by 8 bases, with 10 bases between the two germline ends. The CDR3 loop is CASSRGGDSPLHF. CDR3 nucleotides: TGTGCCAGCAGCCGAGGGGGGGATTCACCCCTCCACTTT. The full variable domain, in which reference TRBV9 and TRBJ1-6 provide the parts outside the CDR3, is DSGVTQTPKHLITATGQRVTLRCSPRSGDLSVYWYQQSLDQGLQFLIQYYNGEERAKGNILERFSAQQFPDLHSELNLSSLELGDSALYFCASSRGGDSPLHFGNGTRLTVT.